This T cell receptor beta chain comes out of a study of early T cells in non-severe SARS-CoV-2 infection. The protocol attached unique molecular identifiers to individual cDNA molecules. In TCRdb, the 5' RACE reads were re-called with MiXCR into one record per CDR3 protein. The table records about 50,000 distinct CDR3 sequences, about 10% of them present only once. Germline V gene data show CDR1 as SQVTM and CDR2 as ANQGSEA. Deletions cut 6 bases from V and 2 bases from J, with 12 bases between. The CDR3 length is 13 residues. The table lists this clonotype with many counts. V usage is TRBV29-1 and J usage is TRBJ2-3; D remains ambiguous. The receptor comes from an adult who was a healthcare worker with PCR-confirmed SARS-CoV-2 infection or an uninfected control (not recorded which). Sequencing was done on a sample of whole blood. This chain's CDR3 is CSVGRRLTDTQYF. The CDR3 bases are TGCAGCGTCGGACGGAGACTCACAGATACGCAGTATTTT.